Following are 27 T cell receptor beta chains from one sample sequenced in a study of cytomegalovirus exposure and HLA in healthy donors (dated by TCRdb to about 2017). Libraries came from the immunoSEQ multiplex PCR assay. For the multiplex PCR, a mixture combining 60 forward primers for TCR Vbeta segments and 13 reverse primers for TCR Jbeta segments was used. Imported from immuneACCESS, the table was reduced by TCRdb to in-frame sequences with V and J called. These copies leave out some clones; in studies compared against another copy, an unresolved V gene accounts for under half, and the cause of the remainder is not known. This sample comprises about 98,000 clones, about four fifths of them detected only once. The top ten clonotypes cover under 4.5% of the sample. The material sequenced was PBMCs. The source of these receptors is a female donor in good health and CMV-seropositive.

The rearrangement uses TRBV4-2 and TRBJ2-1; 12 bases line up with TRBD2. This CDR3 has 15 residues. Germline V CDR1 and CDR2: LGHNA, YNFKEQ. V lost 4 bases to trimming and J lost 6 bases; unmatched junction nucleotides: 4. CDR3: CASSPTSGRANEQFF. The CDR3 DNA follows: TGTGCCAGCAGCCCGACTAGCGGGAGAGCCAATGAGCAGTTCTTC.

V gene TRBV14 combines with J gene TRBJ1-1, with 10 bases fitting TRBD1. This CDR3 has 15 residues. V dropped 3 bases and J dropped 4; count of bases not matched to a gene: 5. Per germline, CDR1 SGHDN and CDR2 FVKESK. The CDR3 nucleotides read TGTGCCAGCAGCCAGAGACAGGGGGCCGGCACTGAAGCTTTCTTT. Amino acids: CASSQRQGAGTEAFF.

This clone has only one observation. The chain couples TRBV29-1 to TRBJ1-1; 9 nucleotides agree with TRBD1. Per the germline V gene, CDR1 is SQVTM and CDR2 is ANQGSEA. The CDR3 runs 12 residues. J gave up 5 bases and V 6 bases, and 4 bases lay outside the gene matches. The CDR3 DNA follows: TGCAGCGTGGGACAGGGACGGACTGAAGCTTTCTTT. Its translation: CSVGQGRTEAFF.

The CDR3 loop is CASSLRGLTNTEAFF. In nucleotides, the CDR3 is TGCGCCAGCAGCCTGCGGGGGCTGACGAACACTGAAGCTTTCTTT. The genes are TRBV5-1 and TRBJ1-1; TRBD1 is a possible D gene (6 bases). There are 15 residues in the CDR3. The V and J ends lost 4 bases and 1 base respectively, with 14 bases between them. Germline CDR1 and CDR2: SGHRS and YFSETQ.

The chain couples TRBV2 to TRBJ2-6; the D gene is possibly TRBD1 (5 bases). The CDR3 is 13 amino acids. CDR1 is SNHLY and CDR2 is FYNNEI in the germline V gene. Trimming took 4 bases from V and 12 from J, leaving 13 bases between them. The CDR3 DNA reads as TGTGCCAGCAGTGCCGACAGCCTAATCGTCCTGACTTTC. Its protein is CASSADSLIVLTF.

This clone came up once. This rearrangement joins TRBV19 to TRBJ2-2, with no clear D. The V end was cut by 9 bases, the J end by 1 base, with 12 bases between. Germline V gene data show CDR1 as LNHDA and CDR2 as SQIVND (reference sequence). The CDR3 is 14 residues long. The CDR3 bases are TGTGCCAGCACCTATTCCGGGAACACCGGGGAGCTGTTTTTT. Protein product: CASTYSGNTGELFF.

The chain uses TRBV7-2 and TRBJ2-1, with 8 bases that match TRBD2. CDR3 length: 14 residues. J was trimmed by 8 bases and V by 6 bases; bases with no gene match: 9. Looked up from germline, CDR1 is SGHTA and CDR2 is FQGNSA. The CDR3 DNA reads as TGTGCCAGCAGGGCGGGGGGAAGACTCGATGAGCAGTTCTTC. Amino acids: CASRAGGRLDEQFF.

The chain recombines TRBV28 with TRBJ1-5; TRBD1 aligns across 8 bases. The V and J ends lost 5 bases and 2 bases, in that order; junction bases with no gene match: 8. This CDR3 has 16 amino acids. The germline CDR1 and CDR2 sequences are MDHEN and SYDVKM. CDR3 amino acids: CASSNPRGLGNQPQHF. CDR3 coding DNA: TGTGCCAGCAGTAACCCCAGGGGGCTTGGCAATCAGCCCCAGCATTTT.

This clone was counted once. V gene TRBV18 combines with J gene TRBJ2-3, with 16 bases matching TRBD2. Losses at the gene ends were 3 bases for V and 4 bases for J; bases not matched to a gene: 10. The CDR3 loop spans 19 amino acids. Looked up from germline, CDR1 is KGHSH and CDR2 is LQKENI. In DNA form, the CDR3 reads TGTGCCAGCTCACCTGGGACTAGCGGGGGGGCCGCTTCGTCAGATACGCAGTATTTT. Translating it yields CASSPGTSGGAASSDTQYF.

The V gene is TRBV6-6, the J gene TRBJ1-2; no clear D gene. CDR3 length: 12 residues. V shed 6 bases and J shed 5 bases, with 10 bases lying between them. In germline, CDR1 is MNHNY, CDR2 SVGAGI (reference sequence). The DNA for the CDR3 is TGTGCCAGCAGAGCTGGAGTTTATGGCTACACCTTC. Protein: CASRAGVYGYTF.

This chain links TRBV2 with TRBJ2-7, with D maybe TRBD2 (6 bases). CDR1 is SNHLY and CDR2 is FYNNEI in the germline V gene. This CDR3 contains 14 residues. V was clipped by 6 bases and J by 3 bases, with 15 bases between them. DNA of the CDR3: TGTGCCAGCAGCTATAGGGACTTCTTCTACGAGCAGTACTTC. Residues: CASSYRDFFYEQYF.

Only a few counts were recorded for this clone. This sequence joins TRBV5-6 and TRBJ1-6; unclear D gene. CDR3 length: 15 amino acids. Germline CDR1 reads SGHDT; CDR2 reads YYEEEE. V lost 6 bases and J 10 bases, leaving 20 bases between the germline ends. CDR3 DNA sequence: TGTGCCAGCACCAGCATTAGGCAGGAATCCTCACCCCTCCACTTT. Amino acids: CASTSIRQESSPLHF.

This chain joins TRBV6-1 and TRBJ1-3; 7 bases line up with TRBD1. J gave up 2 bases and V 9 bases, and 1 base lay outside the gene matches. In germline, CDR1 is MNHNS, CDR2 SASEGT. CDR3 length: 12 amino acids. CDR3 amino acids: CASQGAGNTIYF. As DNA, the CDR3 is TGTGCCAGTCAGGGGGCTGGAAACACCATATATTTT.

The genes are TRBV10-3 and TRBJ2-7; 7 bases are a match to TRBD1. Germline V CDR1 and CDR2: ENHRY, SYGVKD. V lost 4 bases to trimming and J lost 9 bases; unmatched junction nucleotides: 12. The CDR3 has 14 amino acids. The CDR3 DNA reads as TGTGCCATCAGTGTGGGACAGACCCCTACGGGGCAGTACTTC. Translation: CAISVGQTPTGQYF.

The rearrangement uses TRBV6-6 and TRBJ2-2; 7 positions agree with TRBD1. V shed 7 bases and J 1 base; nucleotides not matched to a gene: 6. Germline V gene sequence: CDR1 MNHNY, CDR2 SVGAGI (reference sequence). This CDR3 spans 15 amino acids. CDR3 nucleotide sequence: TGTGCCAGCACCTTGACAGGGATGAACACCGGGGAGCTGTTTTTT. It yields the protein CASTLTGMNTGELFF.

The chain carries TRBV11-2 and TRBJ1-3; D possibly corresponds to TRBD1 (6 bases). Trimming took 2 bases from V and 0 from J, leaving 8 bases between them. This CDR3 has 15 amino acids. Germline V gene lookup returns CDR1 SGHAT and CDR2 FQNNGV. CDR3 loop: CASSLQGSSGNTIYF. The DNA of the CDR3 is TGTGCCAGCAGCTTACAGGGGAGCTCTGGAAACACCATATATTTT.

CDR3 sequence reads: CASRGQGPGYSNQPQHF. Written as DNA, the CDR3 is TGCGCCAGCAGAGGACAAGGGCCAGGGTATAGCAATCAGCCCCAGCATTTT. The chain links TRBV10-2 to TRBJ1-5, with D perhaps matching TRBD1 (5 bases). The CDR3 loop spans 17 amino acids. Deletions cut 6 bases from V and 0 bases from J, with 18 bases between. Germline CDR1 and CDR2: WSHSY and SAAADI.

As DNA, the CDR3 is TGTGCCAGCAGCTTGGGGACTAGCGGGGTCGGTTACGAGCAGTACTTC. This encodes CASSLGTSGVGYEQYF. The V gene is TRBV5-4, the J gene TRBJ2-7; 12 bases agree with TRBD2. Germline CDR1 is SGHNT and CDR2 is YYREEE (reference sequence). The CDR3 consists of 16 residues. V shed 0 bases, J shed 4 bases, and the junction held 5 bases outside the gene matches.

The chain employs TRBV19 and TRBJ2-3; 9 positions match TRBD1. Per germline, CDR1 LNHDA and CDR2 SQIVND (reference sequence). V dropped 3 bases and J dropped 4; count of bases not matched to a gene: 8. This CDR3 has 16 residues. CDR3 amino acids: CASSMVTGGSSDTQYF. DNA for the CDR3: TGTGCCAGTAGTATGGTGACAGGGGGATCGTCAGATACGCAGTATTTT.

This clone was counted a few times. The V call is TRBV6-6, the J call TRBJ1-5; 7 bases fit TRBD1. The CDR3 loop spans 14 amino acids. After removal of 5 bases from V and 0 bases from J, the junction contained 1 base not matched to a gene. The germline V gene encodes CDR1 MNHNY and CDR2 SVGAGI (reference sequence). This chain's CDR3 is CASSDRVSNQPQHF. CDR3 sequence (DNA): TGTGCCAGCAGTGACAGGGTTAGCAATCAGCCCCAGCATTTT.

The CDR3 coding sequence is TGTGCCACCCAACAGGGGGAGCGGGGTATCGAGCAGTACTTC. Amino acid sequence: CATQQGERGIEQYF. This sequence joins TRBV6-5 and TRBJ2-7; tentative D call: TRBD1 (8 bases). V lost 10 bases to trimming and J lost 6 bases, with 22 bases between them. The CDR3 consists of 14 residues. Germline V gene data show CDR1 as MNHEY and CDR2 as SVGAGI.

The sample holds one count of this clone. V is TRBV28 and J is TRBJ1-1; 7 nucleotides align to TRBD1. The CDR3 runs 15 residues. V lost 5 bases and J lost 1; bases outside the gene matches: 7. CDR1 is MDHEN, CDR2 SYDVKM, per germline. CDR3 sequence reads: CASSPPRGRNTEAFF. In DNA form, the CDR3 reads TGTGCCAGCAGTCCCCCCAGGGGGAGGAACACTGAAGCTTTCTTT.

The CDR3 region is CASSTGQGASEAFF. The CDR3 DNA sequence: TGCGCCAGCAGCACGGGACAGGGGGCTAGTGAAGCTTTCTTT. The chain carries TRBV5-1 and TRBJ1-1, with 12 bases lining up with TRBD1. Germline-derived CDR1 and CDR2 are SGHRS and YFSETQ. The CDR3 has 14 amino acids. V shed 4 bases and J 7 bases; nucleotides not matched to a gene: 5.

The rearrangement joins TRBV10-2 to TRBJ2-7; no firm D call. Trimming cost V 5 bases and J 7 bases, with 12 bases left between them. From germline, CDR1 is WSHSY and CDR2 SAAADI. CDR3 size: 12 residues. The CDR3 region is CASSSWVGEQYF. In DNA, the CDR3 is TGCGCCAGCAGTTCATGGGTCGGGGAGCAGTACTTC.

This sequence joins TRBV18 and TRBJ1-3; D is perhaps TRBD1 (5 bases). The V gene's germline CDR1 is KGHSH and CDR2 LQKENI. V lost 3 bases, J lost 1 base, and 10 bases lay in between. The CDR3 is 15 amino acids. Here the CDR3 reads CASSPTGGSGNTIYF. The CDR3 region has the DNA TGTGCCAGCTCACCGACCGGGGGGTCTGGAAACACCATATATTTT.

The chain couples TRBV5-4 to TRBJ2-5, with D possibly being TRBD2 (5 bases). Trimming stripped 3 bases from V and 5 bases from J, with 14 bases between. The CDR3 is made up of 14 amino acids. Germline CDR1 and CDR2: SGHNT and YYREEE (reference sequence). The CDR3 reads CASSSELGRETQYF. CDR3 DNA sequence: TGTGCCAGCAGCTCCGAACTAGGTCGGGAGACCCAGTACTTC. The full variable domain, completed using reference TRBV5-4 and TRBJ2-5, is ETGVTQSPTHLIKTRGQQVTLRCSSQSGHNTVSWYQQALGQGPQFIFQYYREEENGRGNFPPRFSGLQFPNYSSELNVNALELDDSALYLCASSSELGRETQYFGPGTRLLVL.

This clone was detected a few times. The chain employs TRBV7-3 and TRBJ2-6, with D tentatively TRBD1 (6 bases). V lost 5 bases and J lost 0, with 20 bases in between. Germline V gives CDR1 SGHTA, CDR2 FQGTGA. CDR3 length: 19 residues. For the CDR3, the DNA is TGTGCCAGCAGCCCCTCCGGGCAGGGGTTCCTCTCTGGGGCCAACGTCCTGACTTTC. The encoded protein is CASSPSGQGFLSGANVLTF.